One T cell receptor beta chain is described in this entry. A read error is possible here, since a much larger clone lies one base away. The CDR3 is 15 amino acids. The germline gives CDR1 LGHNA, CDR2 YSLEER. Gene-specific TRAV and TRBV primers were used for first-strand cDNA, covering alpha and beta chains. For amplifying TCRs, the PCR ran for roughly 20 cycles with Phusion, which was used together with a constant-region primer and the adapter on the V primers. TCRdb re-called the reads with MiXCR, one entry per CDR3 protein. The table has over 55,000 distinct CDR3 sequences, roughly 31% seen once. The data derive from a study of low-dose radiotherapy and immunotherapy resistance in tumors. Background on the study: Doses of 0.5 Gy per fraction every 2 weeks, totaling 6.5 Gy, went to Cohort 1.

Indicated time point: before trial treatment. Administered to the donors were nivolumab, ipilimumab, aspirin, low-dose cyclophosphamide and low-dose radiotherapy. The sample consisted of PBMCs, taken before treatment. The chain couples TRBV4-3 to TRBJ2-7; 8 bases map to TRBD1. This clonotype was sampled from a female donor with ovarian cancer. CDR3: CVSSHPGQGIYEQYF. The CDR3 DNA sequence: TGCGTCAGCAGCCATCCCGGACAGGGTATCTACGAGCAGTACTTC.